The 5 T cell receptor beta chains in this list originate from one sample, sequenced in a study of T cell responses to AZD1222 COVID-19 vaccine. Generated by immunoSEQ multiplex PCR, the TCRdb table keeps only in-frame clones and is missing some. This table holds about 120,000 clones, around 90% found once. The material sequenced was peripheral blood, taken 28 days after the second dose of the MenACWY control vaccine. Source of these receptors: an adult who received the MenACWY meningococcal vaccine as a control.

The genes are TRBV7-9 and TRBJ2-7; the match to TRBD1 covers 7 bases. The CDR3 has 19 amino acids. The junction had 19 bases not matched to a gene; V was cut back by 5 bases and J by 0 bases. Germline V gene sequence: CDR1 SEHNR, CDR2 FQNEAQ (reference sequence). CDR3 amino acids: CASSPAGATDRYLSYEQYF. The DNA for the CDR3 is TGTGCCAGCAGCCCAGCCGGAGCTACGGACAGGTACCTCTCCTACGAGCAGTACTTC.

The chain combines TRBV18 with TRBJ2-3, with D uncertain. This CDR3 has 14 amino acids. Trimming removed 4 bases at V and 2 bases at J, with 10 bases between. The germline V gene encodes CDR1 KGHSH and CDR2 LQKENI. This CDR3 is CASSLGRPTDTQYF. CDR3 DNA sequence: TGTGCCAGCTCACTTGGCCGGCCCACAGATACGCAGTATTTT.

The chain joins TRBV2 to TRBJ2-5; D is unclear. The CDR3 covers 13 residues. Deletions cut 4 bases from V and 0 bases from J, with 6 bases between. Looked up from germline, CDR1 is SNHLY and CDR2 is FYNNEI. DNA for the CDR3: TGTGCCAGCAGTGTTAGTTACCAAGAGACCCAGTACTTC. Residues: CASSVSYQETQYF.

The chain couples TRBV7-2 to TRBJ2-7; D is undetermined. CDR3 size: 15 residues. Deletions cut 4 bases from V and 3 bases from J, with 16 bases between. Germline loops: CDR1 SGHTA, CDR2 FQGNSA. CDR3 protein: CASSSSVSGYYEQYF. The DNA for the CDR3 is TGTGCCAGCAGCTCCTCGGTCTCTGGCTACTACGAGCAGTACTTC.

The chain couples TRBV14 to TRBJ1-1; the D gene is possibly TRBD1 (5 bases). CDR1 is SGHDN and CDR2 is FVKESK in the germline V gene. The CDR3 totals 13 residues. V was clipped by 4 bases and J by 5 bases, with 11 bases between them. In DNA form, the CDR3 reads TGTGCCAGCAGCCTCCTAGGGGCAACTGAAGCTTTCTTT. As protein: CASSLLGATEAFF.